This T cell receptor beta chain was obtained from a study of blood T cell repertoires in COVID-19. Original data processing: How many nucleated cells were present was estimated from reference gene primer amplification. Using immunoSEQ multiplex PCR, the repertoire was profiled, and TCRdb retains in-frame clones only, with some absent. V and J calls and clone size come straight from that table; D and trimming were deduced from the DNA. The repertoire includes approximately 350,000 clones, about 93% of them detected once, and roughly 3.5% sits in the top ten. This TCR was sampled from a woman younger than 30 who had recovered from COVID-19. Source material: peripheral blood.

The CDR3 DNA reads TGCGCCAGCAGCTTGGTCGGCCAGGCCAACACTGAAGCTTTCTTT. As protein: CASSLVGQANTEAFF. The V call is TRBV5-1, the J call TRBJ1-1; D uncertain. V shed 0 bases and J shed 2 bases, with 11 bases lying between them. Germline loops: CDR1 SGHRS, CDR2 YFSETQ. This CDR3 is built from 15 residues.